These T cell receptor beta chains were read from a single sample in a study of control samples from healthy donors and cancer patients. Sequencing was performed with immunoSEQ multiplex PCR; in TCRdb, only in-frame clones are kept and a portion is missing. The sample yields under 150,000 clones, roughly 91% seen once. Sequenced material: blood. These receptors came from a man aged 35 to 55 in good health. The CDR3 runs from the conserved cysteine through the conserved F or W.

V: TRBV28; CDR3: CASSLATGLGEKLFF
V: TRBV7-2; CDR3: CASSPSGVSEAFF
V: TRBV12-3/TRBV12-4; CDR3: CASRSAPRAFF
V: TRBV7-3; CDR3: CASSLSPQHNSPLHF
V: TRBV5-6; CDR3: CASSLSLGRVNTEAFF
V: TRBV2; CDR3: CASSDFEGQPQHF
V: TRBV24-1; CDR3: CATSVAAGLPQGQFF
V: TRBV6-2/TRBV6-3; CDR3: CASSYSQGGPYEQYF
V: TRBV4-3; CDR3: CASSQDGEGAHF
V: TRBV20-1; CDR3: CRFYGYTF
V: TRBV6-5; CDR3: CASSLPGKGSPLHF
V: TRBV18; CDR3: CASSPPGQREKLFF
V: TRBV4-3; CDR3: CASSRTSGQSNYGYTF
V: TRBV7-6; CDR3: CASSLAAATNEKLFF
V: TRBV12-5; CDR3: CASGLASGGPETQYF
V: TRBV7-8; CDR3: CASSPRPLARETQYF
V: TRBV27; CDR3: CASSSLGAEGNTIYF
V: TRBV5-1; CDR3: CASSLVSGGGGELFF
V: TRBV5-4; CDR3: CASSLFGTPPYGYTF
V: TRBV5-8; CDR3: CASNQGGTGTNEKLFF
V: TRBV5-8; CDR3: CASSFSGNQPQHF
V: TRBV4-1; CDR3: CASSQSARGGGYTF
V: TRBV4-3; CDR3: CASSQAGTGGETQYF
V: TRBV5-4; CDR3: CASSRREISLELFF
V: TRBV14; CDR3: CASSQVRQGLTRTNEKLFF
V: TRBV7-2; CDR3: CASRGGQGNF
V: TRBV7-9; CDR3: CASSSDYPTDTQYF
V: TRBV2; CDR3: CASSKLAGGGIDTQYF
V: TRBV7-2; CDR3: CASSPYSNQPQHF
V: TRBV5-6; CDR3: CASSSRQGTYEQYF
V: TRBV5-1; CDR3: CASSLELVSGANVLTF
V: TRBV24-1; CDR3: CATSATGMANYGYTF
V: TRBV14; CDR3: CASSQGGYEQYF
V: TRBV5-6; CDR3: CASSLLPDTQYF
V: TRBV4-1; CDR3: CASSQGLGVLYEQYF
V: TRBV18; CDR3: CASSPRQGTNTGELFF
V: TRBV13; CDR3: CASSLGTANNEKLFF
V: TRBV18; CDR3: CASSLTGTANTGELFF
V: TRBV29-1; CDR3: CSVGHEKRGTQYF
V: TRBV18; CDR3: CASSHGERGAFGAQYF
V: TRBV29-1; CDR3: CSVETGFYGYTF
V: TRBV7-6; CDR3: CASSLTTGNTEAFF
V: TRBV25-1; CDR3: CASSDPRGGGSPLHF
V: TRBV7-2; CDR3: CASRGGTGSTNEKLFF
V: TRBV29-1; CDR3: CSVERRGAHNEQFF
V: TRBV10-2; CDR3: CASRRVSGAGELFF
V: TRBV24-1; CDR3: CATSDPSGATGSYNEQFF
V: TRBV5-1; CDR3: CASRWPDNTGELFF
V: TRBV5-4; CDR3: CASSGTGTGNTIYF
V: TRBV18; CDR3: CASSPDRGPEKLFF
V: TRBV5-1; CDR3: CASSPRLDGNIQYF
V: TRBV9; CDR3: CASSELIRGVPDTQYF
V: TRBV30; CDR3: CAWILSNTGELFF